This T cell receptor beta chain was identified in a study of cytomegalovirus exposure and HLA in healthy donors. The CDR3 length is 16 residues. CDR1 is SGHNT, CDR2 YYREEE, per germline (reference sequence). V was clipped by 4 bases and J by 5 bases, with 21 bases between them. Both 60 Vbeta primers and 13 Jbeta primers went into the PCR. Authors' methods: Per a later analysis, the number of unique TCR beta chains was some 82 million, of which some 9.9 million were shared. Clones were sequenced by immunoSEQ multiplex PCR, and TCRdb holds only the in-frame ones, with some missing. V, J and clone size are taken as reported in that table, and D and trimming were inferred from the DNA itself. The sample lists tens of thousands of clones, roughly 72% occurring once.

This TCR was sampled from a woman in her 30s in good health and CMV-seropositive. This chain connects TRBV5-4 to TRBJ1-1; D gene ambiguous. What was sequenced was PBMCs. This CDR3 is CASSPAVAWEVTEAFF. The CDR3 DNA reads as TGTGCCAGCAGCCCTGCGGTGGCATGGGAGGTGACTGAAGCTTTCTTT.